This is a list of T cell receptor beta chains from one sample in a study of cytomegalovirus exposure and HLA in healthy donors. Repertoires were generated with immunoSEQ multiplex PCR, while TCRdb's copy carries only in-frame clones and drops some. Among approximately 150,000 clones listed, roughly 85% were seen once. Source material: PBMCs. Receptors were obtained from a woman between 25 and 40 years old in good health and CMV-seronegative. CDR3s include the opening cysteine and the closing phenylalanine or tryptophan. The D gene is left open where the match is weak. A row's size may be missing; if present it is once, few, many or a size class.

TRBJ2-3 | NA | TRBV6-1 | TRBD1 | TGTGCCAGCAGTGAAGTGGCGACAGGGCCAGATACGCAGTATTTT | CASSEVATGPDTQYF
TRBJ2-1 | once | TRBV7-3 | NA | TGTGCCAGCAGCTCAGGACTCAGCTCCTACAATGAGCAGTTCTTC | CASSSGLSSYNEQFF
TRBJ2-1 | NA | TRBV9 | TRBD2 | TGTGCCAGCAGCGTAGAGGCTAGCGGGGATGAGCAGTTCTTC | CASSVEASGDEQFF
TRBJ2-1 | NA | TRBV9 | TRBD2 | TGTGCCAGCAGCGTAGAGGCGGGAGGGTTGAGCTCCTACAATGAGCAGTTCTTC | CASSVEAGGLSSYNEQFF
TRBJ2-1 | few | TRBV5-4 | TRBD1 | TGTGCCAGCAGCCGTGACGGGACAGGGGTCTACAATGAGCAGTTCTTC | CASSRDGTGVYNEQFF
TRBJ2-7 | NA | TRBV28 | TRBD1 | TGTGCCAGCAGGGGAACAGGGGGCCTCTCCTACGAGCAGTACTTC | CASRGTGGLSYEQYF
TRBJ1-1 | NA | TRBV19 | NA | TGTGCCAGTAAATCAGGGCGGAACACTGAAGCTTTCTTT | CASKSGRNTEAFF
TRBJ2-7 | NA | TRBV18 | TRBD1 | TGTGCCAGCTCACCGAGGGACAGGGGTAACGAGCAGTACTTC | CASSPRDRGNEQYF
TRBJ1-1 | few | TRBV5-1 | NA | TGCGCCAGCAGCTTCGTAGTATCGCCATCTCCGACTGAAGCTTTCTTT | CASSFVVSPSPTEAFF
TRBJ2-3 | NA | TRBV19 | TRBD2 | TGTGCCAGTAGTATTGGACTAGCTGGAGATACGCAGTATTTT | CASSIGLAGDTQYF
TRBJ2-1 | NA | TRBV5-4 | NA | TGTGCCAGCAGCTCCACAGGGCTGAGCAATGAGCAGTTCTTC | CASSSTGLSNEQFF
TRBJ1-2 | NA | TRBV11-2 | NA | TGTGCCAGCAGCACTGATTCCGGAGGCTATGGCTACACCTTC | CASSTDSGGYGYTF